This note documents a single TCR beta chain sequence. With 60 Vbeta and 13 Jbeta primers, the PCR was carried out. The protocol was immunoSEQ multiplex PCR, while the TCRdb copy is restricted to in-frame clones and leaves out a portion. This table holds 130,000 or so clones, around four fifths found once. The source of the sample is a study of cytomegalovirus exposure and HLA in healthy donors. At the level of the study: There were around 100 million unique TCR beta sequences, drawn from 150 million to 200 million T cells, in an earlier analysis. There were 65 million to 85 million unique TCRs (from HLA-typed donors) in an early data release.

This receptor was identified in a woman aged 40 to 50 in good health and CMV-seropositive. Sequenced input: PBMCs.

In DNA, the CDR3 is TGCGCCAGCAGCTTGGCCGATACAGGGAGTGAAAAACTGTTTTTT. Amino acids: CASSLADTGSEKLFF. V usage is TRBV5-1 and J usage is TRBJ1-4, with TRBD1 as a possible D gene (6 bases). V lost 0 bases and J lost 7, with 13 bases in between. Per the germline V gene, CDR1 is SGHRS and CDR2 is YFSETQ. The CDR3 consists of 15 residues.